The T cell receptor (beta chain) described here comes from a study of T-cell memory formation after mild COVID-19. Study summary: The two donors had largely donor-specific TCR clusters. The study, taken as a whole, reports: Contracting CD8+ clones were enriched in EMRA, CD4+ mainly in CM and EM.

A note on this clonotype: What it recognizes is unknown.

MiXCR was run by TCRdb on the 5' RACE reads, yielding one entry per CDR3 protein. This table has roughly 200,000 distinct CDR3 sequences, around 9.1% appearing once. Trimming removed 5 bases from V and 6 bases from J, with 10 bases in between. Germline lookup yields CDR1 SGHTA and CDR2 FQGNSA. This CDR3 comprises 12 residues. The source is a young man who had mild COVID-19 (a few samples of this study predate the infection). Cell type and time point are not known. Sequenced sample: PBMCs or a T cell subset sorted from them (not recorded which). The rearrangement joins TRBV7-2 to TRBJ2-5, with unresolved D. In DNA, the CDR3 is TGTGCCAGCAGCCTCCCCCACCAGACCCAGTACTTC. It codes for CASSLPHQTQYF.